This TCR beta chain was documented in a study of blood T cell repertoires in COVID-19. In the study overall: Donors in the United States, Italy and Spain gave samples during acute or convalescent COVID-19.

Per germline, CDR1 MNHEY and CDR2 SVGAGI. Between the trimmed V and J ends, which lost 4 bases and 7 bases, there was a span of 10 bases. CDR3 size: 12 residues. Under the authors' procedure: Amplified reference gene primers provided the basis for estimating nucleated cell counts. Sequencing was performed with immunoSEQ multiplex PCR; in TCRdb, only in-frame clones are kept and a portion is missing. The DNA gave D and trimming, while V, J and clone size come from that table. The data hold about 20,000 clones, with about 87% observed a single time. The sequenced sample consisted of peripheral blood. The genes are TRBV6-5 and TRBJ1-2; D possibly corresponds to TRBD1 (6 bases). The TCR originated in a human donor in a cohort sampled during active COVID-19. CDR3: CASSLAGVGYTF. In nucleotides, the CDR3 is TGTGCCAGCAGTTTAGCAGGGGTTGGCTACACCTTC.